A selection of T cell receptor beta chains follows, all from one sample in a study of cytotoxic CD8 clonotypes in ibrutinib-treated CLL. Sequencing was performed with immunoSEQ multiplex PCR; in TCRdb, only in-frame clones are kept and a portion is missing. This sample yields some 150,000 clones, of which approximately 75% are seen a single time; around 30% belongs to the top ten. The material was PBMCs, obtained after 12 months of ibrutinib treatment. These receptors were taken from a human donor with chronic lymphocytic leukemia. CDR3s include the opening cysteine and the closing phenylalanine or tryptophan. The D gene is left open where the match is weak. Size is omitted from some rows. Given values are once, few, many or a class for expanded clones.

j_call clone_size v_call d_call cdr3_aa cdr3_nt
TRBJ2-7 - TRBV6-5 TRBD2 CASGRGASSYEQYF TGTGCCAGCGGGCGGGGGGCAAGCTCCTACGAGCAGTACTTC
TRBJ1-2 - TRBV28 - CASSSDRNYGYTF TGTGCCAGCAGTTCAGACAGGAACTATGGCTACACCTTC
TRBJ1-4 - TRBV28 - CASSFEGVNEKLFF TGTGCCAGCAGTTTTGAGGGTGTCAACGAAAAACTGTTTTTT
TRBJ1-5 - TRBV19 TRBD1 CASRQTGSSNQPQHF TGTGCCAGTAGGCAGACAGGGTCGAGCAATCAGCCCCAGCATTTT
TRBJ2-1 few TRBV9 TRBD1 CASSRTGGPSSYNEQFF TGTGCCAGCAGCCGAACAGGGGGCCCTAGCTCCTACAATGAGCAGTTCTTC
TRBJ2-7 - TRBV28 - CASSLFKGTYEQYF TGTGCCAGCAGTTTATTTAAGGGAACCTACGAGCAGTACTTC
TRBJ2-6 - TRBV30 - CAWSTDRVSSGANVLTF TGTGCCTGGAGTACGGACAGAGTTAGCTCTGGGGCCAACGTCCTGACTTTC
TRBJ2-7 - TRBV28 - CASSLRALGSDEQYF TGTGCCAGCAGTTTAAGGGCTCTAGGGTCGGACGAGCAGTACTTC
TRBJ2-3 - TRBV2 - CASREEGLAPTDTQYF TGTGCCAGCAGGGAGGAGGGACTCGCACCCACAGATACGCAGTATTTT
TRBJ1-2 - TRBV9 - CASSVAPGENYGYTF TGTGCCAGCAGCGTAGCCCCGGGGGAAAACTATGGCTACACCTTC
TRBJ1-2 many TRBV4-1 - CASSQDRLRYYGYTF TGCGCCAGCAGCCAAGATCGGCTTCGCTACTATGGCTACACCTTC
TRBJ2-1 - TRBV28 TRBD2 CASSLRSGAEQFF TGTGCCAGCAGTTTACGGAGCGGGGCTGAGCAGTTCTTC
TRBJ1-4 once TRBV2 - CASMRAVEKLFF TGTGCCAGCATGAGGGCTGTTGAAAAACTGTTTTTT
TRBJ2-7 - TRBV5-8 - CASSRRSGTVNYEQYF TGTGCCAGCAGCAGGAGATCCGGGACTGTTAACTACGAGCAGTACTTC
TRBJ1-2 few TRBV27 - CASSLNRVRGYTF TGTGCCAGCAGTTTAAATCGGGTTAGGGGCTACACCTTC
TRBJ2-7 - TRBV5-1 TRBD1 CASSYTRDRDYEQYF TGCGCCAGCAGCTACACCCGGGACAGGGACTACGAGCAGTACTTC
TRBJ2-7 - TRBV27 - CASQGGGPYEQYF TGTGCCAGCCAAGGGGGGGGGCCCTACGAGCAGTACTTC
TRBJ1-2 - TRBV29-1 - CSVEVSGPGYTF TGCAGCGTTGAAGTGTCGGGGCCGGGCTACACCTTC
TRBJ1-3 - TRBV4-3 - CASSQEGVAGNTIYF TGCGCCAGCAGCCAAGAGGGGGTGGCTGGAAACACCATATATTTT
TRBJ1-1 few TRBV18 - CASSKVTGGSVGTEAFF TGTGCCAGCTCAAAAGTCACGGGGGGGAGTGTAGGCACTGAAGCTTTCTTT
TRBJ2-7 - TRBV29-1 TRBD1 CSVKTGSSYEQYF TGCAGCGTCAAGACAGGGAGCTCCTACGAGCAGTACTTC
TRBJ2-3 - TRBV13 TRBD2 CASSSGRLAGDTQYF TGTGCCAGCAGCTCGGGTCGACTAGCGGGGGATACGCAGTATTTT
TRBJ1-1 - TRBV6-5 - CASSYGTQAFF TGTGCCAGCAGTTACGGGACTCAAGCTTTCTTT
TRBJ1-5 - TRBV30 - CAWREGGGYSNQPQHF TGTGCCTGGAGGGAGGGCGGGGGCTATAGCAATCAGCCCCAGCATTTT
TRBJ1-1 - TRBV7-8 - CASARDTNTEAFF TGTGCCAGTGCGAGAGACACCAACACTGAAGCTTTCTTT
TRBJ2-7 - TRBV30 - CAWSVGLSSYEQYF TGTGCCTGGAGTGTAGGGCTTTCCTCCTACGAGCAGTACTTC
TRBJ2-7 - TRBV27 - CASSDRQVLYEQYF TGTGCCAGCAGTGATCGACAGGTCCTCTACGAGCAGTACTTC
TRBJ1-2 - TRBV27 TRBD1 CANGQGGATYGYTF TGTGCCAACGGACAGGGTGGCGCCACCTATGGCTACACCTTC
TRBJ2-7 - TRBV7-9 - CASSPTGGGYEQYF TGTGCCAGCAGCCCCACTGGTGGGGGCTACGAGCAGTACTTC
TRBJ2-1 - TRBV2 TRBD1 CASSRPGGKYNEQFF TGTGCCAGCAGTCGTCCAGGGGGCAAGTACAATGAGCAGTTCTTC